The 28 T cell receptor beta chains listed next were all sequenced from one sample in a study of T cells in Graves' hyperthyroidism and ophthalmopathy. RNA transcripts gave rise to amplified TCR beta CDR3 regions. When the TCR CDR3 underwent first-round RT-PCR, the HTBI primer set was used. TCRdb called the multiplex PCR reads again in MiXCR, with one record for every CDR3 protein. The data show hundreds of thousands of distinct CDR3 sequences, 13% to 15% seen once. The specimen sequenced was blood. All receptors come from a woman between 50 and 59 years old with Graves' ophthalmopathy.

This chain links TRBV3-1 with TRBJ2-3; no reliable D call. The CDR3 has 13 amino acids. The V gene's germline CDR1 is LGHDT and CDR2 YNNKEL (reference sequence). Trimming pared 2 bases from V and 2 bases from J, leaving 5 bases between. The CDR3 loop reads CASSQYTTDTQYF. CDR3 bases: TGTGCCAGCAGCCAATACACCACAGATACGCAGTATTTT.

This clonotype was recorded at least ten times. The chain has TRBV24-1 and TRBJ1-5, with D uncertain. Germline lookup yields CDR1 KGHDR and CDR2 SFDVKD. Trimming left V 5 bases short and J 3 bases short, with 7 bases between. CDR3 size: 13 residues. CDR3 amino acids: CATSAVNNQPQHF. In DNA, the CDR3 is TGTGCCACCAGTGCGGTCAACAATCAGCCCCAGCATTTT.

Ten or more counts support this clonotype. The chain carries TRBV7-9 and TRBJ2-7, with D possibly called TRBD1 or TRBD2 (5 bases each). The V end lost 10 bases, the J end lost 7 bases, and 23 bases lay between the germline ends. CDR3 size: 14 residues. The germline CDR1 and CDR2 sequences are SEHNR and FQNEAQ (reference sequence). CDR3 region: CATQPGPRGEEQYF. The DNA of the CDR3 is TGTGCCACACAACCGGGACCGCGAGGTGAGGAGCAGTACTTC.

This clonotype was counted many times. The chain links TRBV5-8 to TRBJ2-2; 9 nucleotides agree with TRBD1. The V gene's germline CDR1 is SGHTS and CDR2 YDEGEE. V shed 4 bases, J shed 6 bases, and the junction held 10 bases outside the gene matches. The CDR3 totals 16 residues. CDR3 sequence: CASSQTTGGRAGELFF. The CDR3 DNA sequence: TGTGCCAGCAGCCAGACCACAGGGGGCAGGGCCGGGGAGCTGTTTTTT.

Ten or more counts support this clonotype. The chain joins TRBV30 to TRBJ2-3; maybe TRBD2 (6 bases). V was cut by 8 bases and J by 8 bases, with 11 bases left in between. The CDR3 is 10 residues long. Germline V lookup: CDR1 GTSNPN, CDR2 SVGIG (reference sequence). The CDR3 is CAAEEGTQYF. The CDR3 coding sequence is TGTGCCGCCGAGGAGGGTACGCAGTATTTT.

The rearrangement links TRBV10-3 to TRBJ2-7; 7 bases align to TRBD2. V shed 7 bases, J shed 3 bases, and the junction held 12 bases outside the gene matches. This CDR3 contains 15 residues. Germline V lookup: CDR1 ENHRY, CDR2 SYGVKD. The CDR3 is CAIKYTGGSDYEQYF. CDR3 coding DNA: TGTGCCATCAAATATACCGGCGGGAGTGACTACGAGCAGTACTTC.

This chain joins TRBV11-1 and TRBJ2-7; 10 bases line up with TRBD2. CDR3 length equals 16 residues. The germline gives CDR1 SGHAT, CDR2 FQDESV (reference sequence). V dropped 6 bases and J dropped 0; count of bases not matched to a gene: 8. In nucleotides, the CDR3 is TGTGCCAGCAGAAAGACTAGCGGGTCCAGCTCCTACGAGCAGTACTTC. Protein product: CASRKTSGSSSYEQYF.

This clonotype was observed many times. The gene calls are TRBV11-2 and TRBJ2-7, with a weak D call TRBD2 (6 bases). The CDR3 consists of 14 residues. Germline CDR1 and CDR2: SGHAT and FQNNGV. The V and J ends lost 4 bases and 4 bases respectively, with 14 bases between them. DNA for the CDR3: TGTGCCAGCAGCTCTATTGTTGCGGGGTACGAGCAGTACTTC. Amino acids: CASSSIVAGYEQYF.

This clonotype has a count of ten or more. This chain's CDR3 is CASSFSGGQETQYF. The CDR3 DNA is TGTGCCAGCAGCTTTAGCGGGGGTCAAGAGACCCAGTACTTC. The genes are TRBV7-2 and TRBJ2-5; 9 bases map to TRBD2. In germline, CDR1 is SGHTA, CDR2 FQGNSA. The CDR3 covers 14 residues. V gave up 3 bases and J gave up 2 bases; unmatched junction bases: 1.

This clonotype was detected a few times. The V call is TRBV30, the J call TRBJ1-6; no clear D. V gave up 8 bases and J gave up 7 bases, with 12 bases separating them. The CDR3 loop spans 12 amino acids. Germline V gives CDR1 GTSNPN, CDR2 SVGIG (reference sequence). The CDR3 bases are TGTGCCCTCTCGGCGGCAAATTCACCCCTCCACTTT. Translated, it gives CALSAANSPLHF.

This clonotype was counted a few times. The rearrangement links TRBV5-8 to TRBJ2-2, with 8 bases matching TRBD1. The length of the CDR3 is 15 residues. Germline-derived CDR1 and CDR2 are SGHTS and YDEGEE. V was pared by 5 bases and J by 6 bases, with 9 bases of the junction left unmatched. The CDR3 sequence is CASRPLPGQAGELFF. The DNA of the CDR3 is TGTGCCAGCAGACCCCTCCCGGGACAGGCCGGGGAGCTGTTTTTT.

This clonotype was observed many times. The chain joins TRBV20-1 to TRBJ1-1; D call uncertain. Trimming pared 3 bases from V and 1 base from J, leaving 9 bases between. This CDR3 region has 13 residues. Per the germline V gene, CDR1 is DFQATT and CDR2 is SNEGSKA (reference sequence). CDR3 DNA sequence: TGCAGTGCTAGGGACCGACGGAACACTGAAGCTTTCTTT. It yields the protein CSARDRRNTEAFF.

This sequence joins TRBV5-1 and TRBJ2-1, with 10 bases fitting TRBD2. The CDR3 has 18 residues. CDR1 is SGHRS, CDR2 YFSETQ, per germline. V was clipped by 4 bases and J by 5 bases; unmatched bases: 15. The CDR3, as DNA: TGCGCCAGCAGCGCCAAAGGGGGAGGACTAGCGGTCGACAATGAGCAGTTCTTC. This codes for CASSAKGGGLAVDNEQFF.

The rearrangement links TRBV20-1 to TRBJ1-4, with a possible D match to TRBD1 (5 bases). This CDR3 has 13 amino acids. Germline V gene data show CDR1 as DFQATT and CDR2 as SNEGSKA (reference sequence). The V gene lost 3 bases and the J gene lost 2 bases, with 7 bases spanning the gap. The CDR3 DNA reads as TGCAGTGCTAGTGGGGACACTAATGAAAAACTGTTTTTT. Translated: CSASGDTNEKLFF.

The table lists this clonotype with many counts. V gene TRBV5-1 combines with J gene TRBJ2-3; 9 bases are a match to TRBD2. This CDR3 is built from 16 residues. Trimming took 3 bases from V and 5 from J; bases not matched to a gene: 10. The germline CDR1 and CDR2 sequences are SGHRS and YFSETQ. CDR3 sequence (DNA): TGCGCCAGCAGCTCCTTGCTTAGCGGGAGTGAAGATACGCAGTATTTT. This encodes CASSSLLSGSEDTQYF.

The rearrangement links TRBV20-1 to TRBJ2-7, with D perhaps TRBD2 (6 bases). The CDR3 consists of 13 residues. The germline V gene encodes CDR1 DFQATT and CDR2 SNEGSKA (reference sequence). Trimming cost V 5 bases and J 2 bases, with 13 bases left between them. CDR3 residues: CSAWGVAAYEQYF. The CDR3 DNA is TGCAGTGCTTGGGGGGTAGCAGCCTACGAGCAGTACTTC.

This clonotype was picked up many times. The genes are TRBV30 and TRBJ1-2; perhaps TRBD1 as D (5 bases). Trimming removed 0 bases at V and 6 bases at J, with 11 bases between. CDR1 is GTSNPN, CDR2 SVGIG, per germline (reference sequence). The CDR3 is made up of 13 amino acids. The CDR3 spells CAWSVRGDHGYTF. The CDR3 bases are TGTGCCTGGAGTGTGCGGGGGGATCATGGCTACACCTTC.

This clonotype was seen just once. This clone may be a read error of a much larger clone one base away. Because the CDR3 is missing its conserved closing phenylalanine or tryptophan, this is likely a read error. The chain combines TRBV28 with TRBJ2-7; D remains unclear. This CDR3 contains 11 residues. The germline V gene has CDR1 MDHEN and CDR2 SYDVKM. V was shortened by 10 bases and J by 1 base, with 8 bases between the two germline ends. The CDR3 sequence: CATGGSYEQYS. Written as DNA, the CDR3 is TGTGCCACGGGCGGTTCCTACGAGCAGTACTCC.

The sample holds a few counts of this clonotype. The V call is TRBV24-1, the J call TRBJ2-3; no reliable D call. This CDR3 comprises 13 residues. V lost 3 bases, J lost 6 bases, and 9 bases lay in between. Per germline, CDR1 KGHDR and CDR2 SFDVKD. The CDR3 DNA is TGTGCCACCAGTGATGGGCTTGAGGATACGCAGTATTTT. Translated: CATSDGLEDTQYF.

The chain is built from TRBV7-3 and TRBJ1-1, with 10 bases aligning to TRBD1. The CDR3 consists of 15 residues. Germline CDR1 is SGHTA and CDR2 is FQGTGA. Unmatched junction bases numbered 5, after V lost 1 base and J lost 6 bases. The CDR3 coding sequence is TGTGCCAGCAGCTTAATAGGACAGGGGGAACCTGAAGCTTTCTTT. The encoded protein is CASSLIGQGEPEAFF.

This clonotype was found many times. The chain employs TRBV3-1 and TRBJ2-2; no clear D. The V end lost 4 bases, the J end lost 7 bases, and 10 bases lay between the germline ends. The CDR3 is 13 residues long. CDR1 LGHDT and CDR2 YNNKEL come from the germline V gene (reference sequence). The chain's CDR3 is CASSLFTGGELFF. As DNA, the CDR3 is TGTGCCAGCAGCCTCTTTACCGGCGGGGAGCTGTTTTTT.

Ten or more counts support this clonotype. This sequence joins TRBV7-9 and TRBJ2-1, with D maybe TRBD2 (5 bases). CDR1 SEHNR and CDR2 FQNEAQ come from the germline V gene (reference sequence). V gave up 5 bases and J gave up 2 bases, with 10 bases separating them. This CDR3 spans 14 amino acids. As DNA, the CDR3 is TGTGCCAGCAGCCCAGCGGTTACCTACAATGAGCAGTTCTTC. Translating it yields CASSPAVTYNEQFF. Filled out from reference TRBV7-9 and TRBJ2-1, the complete variable domain reads DTGVSQNPRHKITKRGQNVTFRCDPISEHNRLYWYRQTLGQGPEFLTYFQNEAQLEKSRLLSDRFSAERPKGSFSTLEIQRTEQGDSAMYLCASSPAVTYNEQFFGPGTRLTVL.

This clonotype appeared many times. The chain carries TRBV29-1 and TRBJ2-1, with 7 bases lining up with TRBD2. The CDR3 runs to 16 residues. Germline values: CDR1 SQVTM, CDR2 ANQGSEA. V shed 3 bases, J shed 6 bases, and the junction held 14 bases outside the gene matches. This chain's CDR3 is CSVDKMREWSLNEQFF. CDR3 coding DNA: TGCAGCGTTGATAAGATGCGGGAGTGGTCCCTCAATGAGCAGTTCTTC.

This clonotype was found a few times. The J gene is TRBJ2-7, the V gene TRBV18, with D possibly matching TRBD1 (6 bases). V was cut by 0 bases and J by 2 bases, with 14 bases left in between. Germline CDR1 is KGHSH and CDR2 is LQKENI. This CDR3 contains 16 residues. The chain's CDR3 is CASSPPQRQVPYEQYF. As DNA, the CDR3 is TGTGCCAGCTCACCACCCCAACGACAGGTGCCCTACGAGCAGTACTTC.

The table lists this clonotype with many counts. The CDR3 DNA reads as TGCAGCGTTTCCAGGAGTCCGTACGAGCAGTACTTC. Its protein is CSVSRSPYEQYF. This chain uses TRBV29-1 with TRBJ2-7; D ambiguous. CDR1 and CDR2 (germline): SQVTM, ANQGSEA. The V end was cut by 5 bases, the J end by 4 bases, with 12 bases between. The CDR3 length is 12 residues.

This sequence joins TRBV5-6 and TRBJ2-2; 11 nucleotides align to TRBD2. The CDR3 consists of 17 residues. CDR1 SGHDT and CDR2 YYEEEE come from the germline V gene. The junction had 13 bases not matched to a gene; V was cut back by 4 bases and J by 8 bases. The chain's CDR3 is CASSPIGLAGGAGELFF. CDR3 in DNA: TGTGCCAGCAGCCCGATAGGTCTAGCGGGAGGTGCTGGGGAGCTGTTTTTT.

This clonotype is a singleton in its sample. V usage is TRBV7-6 and J usage is TRBJ2-7; TRBD2 matches 14 bases. This CDR3 comprises 17 residues. J was trimmed by 0 bases and V by 4 bases; bases with no gene match: 5. Germline CDR1 reads SGHVS; CDR2 reads FNYEAQ. The CDR3 region has the DNA TGTGCCAGCAGCTCCGAGGGACTAGCGGGGGCCTCCTACGAGCAGTACTTC. This sequence encodes CASSSEGLAGASYEQYF. Complete variable domain (other parts from reference TRBV7-6 and TRBJ2-7): GAGVSQSPRYKVTKRGQDVALRCDPISGHVSLYWYRQALGQGPEFLTYFNYEAQQDKSGLPNDRFSAERPEGSISTLTIQRTEQRDSAMYRCASSSEGLAGASYEQYFGPGTRLTVT.

The rearrangement uses TRBV4-3 and TRBJ1-3; D gene unclear. Germline lookup yields CDR1 LGHNA and CDR2 YSLEER. V was shortened by 4 bases and J by 0 bases, with 10 bases between the two germline ends. The length of the CDR3 is 15 residues. In DNA, the CDR3 is TGCGCCAGCAGCCCCTACCTGGGCTCTGGAAACACCATATATTTT. It translates to CASSPYLGSGNTIYF.